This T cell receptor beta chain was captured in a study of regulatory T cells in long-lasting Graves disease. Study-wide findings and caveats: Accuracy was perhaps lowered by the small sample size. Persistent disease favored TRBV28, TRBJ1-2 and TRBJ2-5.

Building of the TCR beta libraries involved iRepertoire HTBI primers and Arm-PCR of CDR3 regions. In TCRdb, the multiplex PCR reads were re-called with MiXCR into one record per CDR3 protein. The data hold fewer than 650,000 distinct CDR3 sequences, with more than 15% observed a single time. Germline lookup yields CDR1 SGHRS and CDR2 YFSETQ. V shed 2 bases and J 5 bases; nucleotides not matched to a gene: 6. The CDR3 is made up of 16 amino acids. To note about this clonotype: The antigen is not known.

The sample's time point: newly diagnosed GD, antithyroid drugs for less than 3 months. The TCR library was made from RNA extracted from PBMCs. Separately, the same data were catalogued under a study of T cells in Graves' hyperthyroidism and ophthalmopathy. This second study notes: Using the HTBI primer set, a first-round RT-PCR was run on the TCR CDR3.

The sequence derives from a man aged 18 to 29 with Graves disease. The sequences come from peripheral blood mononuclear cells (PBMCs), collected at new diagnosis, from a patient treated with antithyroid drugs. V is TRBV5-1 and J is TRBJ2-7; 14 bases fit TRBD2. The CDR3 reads CASSFAPGLAGDEQYF. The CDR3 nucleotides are TGCGCCAGCAGCTTTGCGCCGGGACTAGCGGGAGACGAGCAGTACTTC.